The 15 T cell receptor beta chains presented below share a single source sample, sequenced in a study of CD8 T cells in Susac syndrome. Random hexamers primed reverse transcription of about 0.45 to 1 ug RNA. TCRdb analysed the immunoSEQ multiplex PCR reads with MiXCR anew, one entry per CDR3 protein. The top ten clones hold about 0.22% of a sample with some 300,000 distinct CDR3 sequences, roughly 85% of them seen once. The sequencing sample was made of CD8+ T cells from PBMCs. Every receptor here comes from a human donor with multiple sclerosis.

V usage is TRBV10-3 and J usage is TRBJ1-4; D perhaps matches TRBD1 (5 bases). CDR1 is ENHRY and CDR2 is SYGVKD in the germline V gene. CDR3 length equals 13 residues. Between the trimmed V and J ends, which lost 4 bases and 6 bases, there was a span of 9 bases. CDR3 amino acids: CAISVEGDEKLFF. CDR3 nucleotides: TGTGCCATCAGTGTTGAAGGGGATGAAAAACTGTTTTTT.

The CDR3 is CASSQGSGGPPENIQYF. The CDR3 DNA reads TGCGCCAGCAGCCAAGGCTCCGGCGGCCCCCCCGAAAACATTCAGTACTTC. V is TRBV4-3 and J is TRBJ2-4; D is unresolved. This CDR3 comprises 17 residues. The V end lost 1 base, the J end lost 5 bases, and 18 bases lay between the germline ends. CDR1 and CDR2 (germline): LGHNA, YSLEER.

The chain joins TRBV7-3 to TRBJ2-2; maybe TRBD2 (5 bases). The CDR3 contains 17 residues. CDR1 and CDR2 from the germline V gene are SGHTA and FQGTGA. The V end lost 5 bases, the J end lost 1 base, and 17 bases lay between the germline ends. CDR3 sequence reads: CASSPKGGGGNTGELFF. The CDR3 coding sequence is TGTGCCAGCAGCCCCAAGGGTGGCGGAGGGAACACCGGGGAGCTGTTTTTT.

Notes on this clonotype: No conserved phenylalanine or tryptophan ends this CDR3, so it is likely a read error. The genes are TRBV9 and TRBJ2-2; 7 positions agree with TRBD2. Trimming at V came to 3 bases and at J to 2 bases, leaving 10 bases not matched to a gene. Germline V gene lookup returns CDR1 SGDLS and CDR2 YYNGEE. This CDR3 contains 17 residues. The DNA for the CDR3 is TGTGCCAGCAGCGCCCCCCCGGGACTACCCAACACCGGGGAGCTGTTTCTT. Translated: CASSAPPGLPNTGELFL.

The chain uses TRBV29-1 and TRBJ1-2, with D uncertain. Trimming shortened V by 3 bases and J by 2 bases, and 10 bases separated the two germline ends. The CDR3 covers 13 residues. CDR1 and CDR2 (germline): SQVTM, ANQGSEA. CDR3 amino acids: CSVDIHGNYGYTF. The CDR3 bases are TGCAGCGTTGATATCCACGGGAACTATGGCTACACCTTC.

This clonotype was picked up a small number of times. This sequence joins TRBV27 and TRBJ1-1, with D unresolved. The germline V gene encodes CDR1 MNHEY and CDR2 SMNVEV (reference sequence). Trimming pared 6 bases from V and 5 bases from J, leaving 13 bases between. This CDR3 contains 13 residues. The CDR3 protein is CASSLGLGTEAFF. CDR3 nucleotide sequence: TGTGCCAGCAGCTTAGGGCTCGGAACTGAAGCTTTCTTT.

The genes are TRBV7-2 and TRBJ1-1, with D unclear. The CDR3 length is 13 residues. V was shortened by 5 bases and J by 0 bases, with 7 bases between the two germline ends. Per the germline V gene, CDR1 is SGHTA and CDR2 is FQGNSA. The CDR3 DNA is TGTGCCAGCAGCCCCGCTTTGAACACTGAAGCTTTCTTT. Protein: CASSPALNTEAFF.

The chain joins TRBV13 to TRBJ2-7; D is ambiguous. The CDR3 totals 13 residues. Trimming took off 5 bases at V and 7 bases at J, with 15 bases between the two ends. Per germline, CDR1 PRHDT and CDR2 FYEKMQ (reference sequence). For the CDR3, the DNA is TGTGCCAGCAGCCCCACCCCGTACGGGGAGCAGTACTTC. Translated: CASSPTPYGEQYF.

V and J are TRBV7-9 and TRBJ2-2; 10 bases are shared with TRBD1. The J segment lost 12 bases and the V segment lost 2 bases, leaving 12 bases of the junction unmatched. Germline loops: CDR1 SEHNR, CDR2 FQNEAQ (reference sequence). There are 16 residues in the CDR3. This chain's CDR3 is CASSLPGTGVSLQLFF. Here the CDR3 DNA reads TGTGCCAGCAGCTTACCCGGGACAGGGGTATCCTTGCAGCTGTTTTTT.

The chain carries TRBV4-3 and TRBJ2-1; D not certain. CDR3 length: 15 amino acids. Trimming took off 1 base at V and 5 bases at J, with 12 bases between the two ends. Germline CDR1 LGHNA, CDR2 YSLEER. CDR3 DNA sequence: TGCGCCAGCAGCCAAGGTCTGATGGGTGACAATGAGCAGTTCTTC. Translated: CASSQGLMGDNEQFF.

The chain joins TRBV4-3 to TRBJ2-1; a possible D gene is TRBD2 (6 bases). Trimming took off 8 bases at V and 4 bases at J, with 15 bases between the two ends. There are 14 residues in the CDR3. Germline lookup yields CDR1 LGHNA and CDR2 YSLEER. CDR3 sequence (DNA): TGCGCCAGCGCCGTCGGGACTGGTTACAATGAGCAGTTCTTC. Protein sequence: CASAVGTGYNEQFF.

The chain's CDR3 is CASSSGQGRSSVTEAFF. CDR3 nucleotide sequence: TGTGCCAGCTCATCGGGACAGGGGCGGAGTTCGGTCACTGAAGCTTTCTTT. The rearrangement joins TRBV18 to TRBJ1-1; 10 nucleotides line up with TRBD1. Trimming at V came to 5 bases and at J to 4 bases, leaving 13 bases not matched to a gene. Germline values: CDR1 KGHSH, CDR2 LQKENI. The CDR3 totals 17 residues.

The chain combines TRBV12-3 or TRBV12-4 with TRBJ2-7; D unresolved. The V end was cut by 5 bases, the J end by 4 bases, with 9 bases between. This CDR3 has 12 residues. The CDR3 region is CASSLLDYEQYF. The CDR3 DNA reads TGTGCCAGCAGTCTGTTAGATTACGAGCAGTACTTC.

The chain couples TRBV20-1 to TRBJ2-7; 9 nucleotides agree with TRBD2. J was trimmed by 2 bases and V by 0 bases; bases with no gene match: 5. This CDR3 comprises 15 residues. Germline V gives CDR1 DFQATT, CDR2 SNEGSKA (reference sequence). CDR3 protein: CSARDRASGTYEQYF. Written as DNA, the CDR3 is TGCAGTGCTAGAGATCGGGCTAGCGGGACCTACGAGCAGTACTTC.

This chain links TRBV7-2 with TRBJ2-7, with D possibly being TRBD1 (5 bases). This CDR3 is built from 13 residues. Per germline, CDR1 SGHTA and CDR2 FQGNSA. The V and J ends lost 5 bases and 4 bases respectively, with 12 bases between them. The CDR3 sequence is CASSLDMFYEQYF. CDR3 DNA sequence: TGTGCCAGCAGCCTGGACATGTTTTACGAGCAGTACTTC.